What follows is one T cell receptor beta chain and its context. The data were taken from a study of blood T cell repertoires in COVID-19. Overall study context: COVID-19 samples from acute and convalescent phases originated in the United States, Italy and Spain. T cells, B-cell-depleted T cells, or PBMCs provided the cDNA or gDNA that served as material.

The CDR3 covers 16 residues. With V trimmed by 5 bases and J by 2 bases, 10 bases remained unmatched. Germline values: CDR1 LGHDT, CDR2 YNNKEL (reference sequence). Some clones are missing from TCRdb's copy, which holds only in-frame ones; the method was immunoSEQ multiplex PCR. The sample records over 200,000 clones, 89% being singletons. The V call is TRBV3-1 (or the pseudogene TRBV3-2), the J call TRBJ2-5; 8 bases are shared with TRBD2. Material for sequencing was peripheral blood. The source of this sequence is a man aged 55-75 years who had recovered from COVID-19. CDR3 in DNA: TGTGCCAGCAGCTCCTTGTTGAGCGGGGGTCAAGAGACCCAGTACTTC. Residues: CASSSLLSGGQETQYF.